The clone carrying this T cell receptor (beta chain) turned up a few times. Its antigen is as yet unknown. TCRdb fed the RT-PCR reads into MiXCR, producing one record per CDR3 protein. Among about 830,000 distinct CDR3 sequences listed, roughly 20% were seen once. The data were taken from a study of response to subunit inactivated influenza vaccine. The length of the CDR3 is 13 residues. With 1 base removed from V and 7 bases from J, the gap between germline ends came to 13 bases. Looked up from germline, CDR1 is SQVTM and CDR2 is ANQGSEA. Whole-study findings and limits: There was a suggestion from the authors that each seasonal influenza vaccination recruits few new T cells.

Sequenced here: PBMCs from blood, sampled more than 4 days after vaccination. This TCR came from a man aged 50-59 years who received an inactivated influenza vaccine. The rearrangement uses TRBV29-1 and TRBJ2-5; TRBD1 might be the D (6 bases). CDR3 nucleotides: TGCAGCGTTGAAGGACAGGCCAGGCGGACCCAGTACTTC. Its translation: CSVEGQARRTQYF.